Presented here are 20 T cell receptor beta chains from one specimen sequenced in a study of blood T cell repertoires in COVID-19 (dated by TCRdb to 2019 to 2021). The library was produced with the immunoSEQ multiplex PCR assay. TCRdb provides this immuneACCESS table in a form limited to in-frame rearrangements. Some clones are lacking; in checked studies, under half of them reflect an unresolved V gene, and why the rest are absent is not known. The sample table contains roughly 150,000 clones; only one count was recorded for around 90% of them. The ten largest account for about 4.7% of the sample. Specimen: peripheral blood. Receptors were obtained from a human donor in a cohort sampled during active COVID-19.

The V call is TRBV30, the J call TRBJ2-4, with D possibly being TRBD2 (5 bases). The length of the CDR3 is 15 residues. Germline loops: CDR1 GTSNPN, CDR2 SVGIG (reference sequence). V lost 3 bases and J lost 0, with 12 bases in between. This CDR3 reads CAWRRPRVAKNIQYF. CDR3 bases: TGTGCCTGGAGGAGGCCGAGGGTAGCCAAAAACATTCAGTACTTC.

The CDR3 protein is CASSQVSRATQYF. The DNA of the CDR3 is TGTGCCAGCAGTCAGGTTAGCAGGGCGACCCAGTACTTC. The chain employs TRBV27 and TRBJ2-5; D may be TRBD1 (5 bases). V gave up 5 bases and J gave up 7 bases, with 14 bases separating them. The germline CDR1 and CDR2 sequences are MNHEY and SMNVEV (reference sequence). The CDR3 spans 13 residues.

J is TRBJ2-3 and V is TRBV6-1, with a tentative D call TRBD2 (5 bases). Between the trimmed V and J ends, which lost 0 bases and 0 bases, there was a span of 10 bases. Per the germline V gene, CDR1 is MNHNS and CDR2 is SASEGT. This CDR3 is built from 16 residues. DNA of the CDR3: TGTGCCAGCAGTGAAGCGCTTCGAGGGAGCACAGATACGCAGTATTTT. This gives the protein CASSEALRGSTDTQYF.

CDR3 protein: CASSPRTSGSSYNEQFF. The DNA of the CDR3 is TGTGCCAGCTCACCCCGGACAAGCGGGAGCTCCTACAATGAGCAGTTCTTC. V usage is TRBV18 and J usage is TRBJ2-1; 8 positions agree with TRBD2. With V trimmed by 3 bases and J by 0 bases, 7 bases remained unmatched. CDR3 length: 17 residues. The V gene's germline CDR1 is KGHSH and CDR2 LQKENI.

The gene calls are TRBV19 and TRBJ1-2, with 8 positions matching TRBD1. Looked up from germline, CDR1 is LNHDA and CDR2 is SQIVND (reference sequence). The V segment lost 7 bases and the J segment 1 base; nucleotides outside the gene matches: 8. The CDR3 runs 15 residues. The CDR3: CASNTDRAFNYGYTF. As DNA, the CDR3 is TGTGCCAGTAACACGGACAGGGCTTTTAACTATGGCTACACCTTC.

The table lists this clone with a count of one. V is TRBV6-5 and J is TRBJ1-1, with D perhaps matching TRBD1 (5 bases). Germline V lookup: CDR1 MNHEY, CDR2 SVGAGI. This CDR3 is 14 amino acids long. The V gene lost 6 bases and the J gene lost 0 bases, with 11 bases spanning the gap. Written as DNA, the CDR3 is TGTGCCAGCAGCTGGGACTTCTTGAACACTGAAGCTTTCTTT. Protein product: CASSWDFLNTEAFF.

This clone was seen just once. This chain links TRBV25-1 with TRBJ2-7; 7 positions agree with TRBD2. Germline V gives CDR1 MGHDK, CDR2 SYGVNS. CDR3 length: 15 amino acids. Germline trimming cut 3 bases from V and 2 bases from J; bases unmatched to any gene: 7. The CDR3 spells CASSDIAGNPYEQYF. CDR3 DNA: TGTGCCAGCAGTGATATAGCGGGCAATCCCTACGAGCAGTACTTC.

The gene calls are TRBV12-3 or TRBV12-4 and TRBJ1-6; no reliable D call. CDR3 length equals 12 residues. The V end was cut by 4 bases, the J end by 6 bases, with 4 bases between. The CDR3: CASSSVNSPLHF. The CDR3 DNA reads TGTGCCAGCAGTTCTGTTAATTCACCCCTCCACTTT.

The chain carries TRBV6-1 and TRBJ2-2; 10 nucleotides align to TRBD2. From germline, CDR1 is MNHNS and CDR2 SASEGT. The junction had 5 bases not matched to a gene; V was cut back by 4 bases and J by 0 bases. The CDR3 sequence is 17 residues long. The CDR3 DNA reads as TGTGCCAGCAGTGCATTAGCGGGGGGAACGAACACCGGGGAGCTGTTTTTT. Protein product: CASSALAGGTNTGELFF.

V gene TRBV28 combines with J gene TRBJ1-5, with D unclear. Deletions cut 2 bases from V and 6 bases from J, with 14 bases between. The germline CDR1 and CDR2 sequences are MDHEN and SYDVKM. CDR3 length: 15 amino acids. CDR3 sequence (DNA): TGTGCCAGCAGTTTACTACACGGGAAGGGTCAGCCCCAGCATTTT. It codes for CASSLLHGKGQPQHF.

The J gene is TRBJ2-7, the V gene TRBV19; D is undetermined. The V gene lost 2 bases and the J gene lost 6 bases, with 8 bases spanning the gap. The CDR3 extends over 12 amino acids. Germline CDR1 LNHDA, CDR2 SQIVND (reference sequence). The CDR3 protein is CASSILAGEQYF. In DNA, the CDR3 is TGTGCCAGTAGTATATTGGCAGGCGAGCAGTACTTC.

The genes are TRBV25-1 and TRBJ1-1; possibly TRBD1 for D (5 bases). V lost 9 bases, J lost 1 base, and 9 bases lay in between. CDR3 length: 12 residues. Germline CDR1 MGHDK, CDR2 SYGVNS. CDR3 residues: CASQTENTEAFF. DNA of the CDR3: TGTGCCAGTCAGACAGAGAACACTGAAGCTTTCTTT.

In its sample, this clone was seen a few times. This chain uses TRBV7-2 with TRBJ1-1, with a tentative D call TRBD1 (6 bases). This CDR3 is 14 amino acids long. V lost 1 base, J lost 3 bases, and 9 bases lay in between. The germline V gene has CDR1 SGHTA and CDR2 FQGNSA. The CDR3 is CASSLVPGDTEAFF. In DNA, the CDR3 is TGTGCCAGCAGCTTAGTCCCAGGGGACACTGAAGCTTTCTTT. Supplemented by reference TRBV7-2 and TRBJ1-1, the full variable domain reads GAGVSQSPSNKVTEKGKDVELRCDPISGHTALYWYRQSLGQGLEFLIYFQGNSAPDKSGLPSDRFSAERTGGSVSTLTIQRTQQEDSAVYLCASSLVPGDTEAFFGQGTRLTVV.

This clone was observed a few times. The J gene is TRBJ1-1, the V gene TRBV11-2, with 8 bases lining up with TRBD1. Germline CDR1 SGHAT, CDR2 FQNNGV. This CDR3 comprises 13 residues. The ends lost 5 bases at V and 7 bases at J; junction bases unmatched: 6. This chain's CDR3 is CASSEPGGFEAFF. The CDR3 nucleotides read TGTGCCAGCAGCGAACCAGGGGGCTTTGAAGCTTTCTTT.

This rearrangement joins TRBV28 to TRBJ2-1; 11 bases fit TRBD2. J gave up 6 bases and V 3 bases, and 10 bases lay outside the gene matches. Germline assignment: CDR1 MDHEN and CDR2 SYDVKM. The CDR3 sequence is 17 residues long. The CDR3 spells CASSFPFLAGGRNEQFF. CDR3 nucleotide sequence: TGTGCCAGCAGTTTCCCCTTTCTAGCGGGAGGACGCAATGAGCAGTTCTTC.

This clone has only one observation. CDR3 region: CASSPSTGGSPLHF. In DNA, the CDR3 is TGTGCCAGCAGCCCATCCACAGGGGGCTCACCCCTCCACTTT. V gene TRBV6-5 combines with J gene TRBJ1-6; 9 nucleotides agree with TRBD1. CDR3 length: 14 amino acids. With V trimmed by 6 bases and J by 10 bases, 7 bases remained unmatched. CDR1 and CDR2 from the germline V gene are MNHEY and SVGAGI.

The chain is built from TRBV7-9 and TRBJ1-1; perhaps TRBD1 as D (5 bases). Deletions cut 9 bases from V and 5 bases from J, with 19 bases between. Germline V gives CDR1 SEHNR, CDR2 FQNEAQ (reference sequence). The CDR3 has 14 amino acids. CDR3: CASLPFAGGTEAFF. CDR3 sequence (DNA): TGTGCCAGTCTCCCGTTCGCGGGGGGTACTGAAGCTTTCTTT.

The genes are TRBV15 and TRBJ2-3; D possibly corresponds to TRBD2 (5 bases). The CDR3 covers 14 residues. V was shortened by 0 bases and J by 4 bases, with 8 bases between the two germline ends. Germline V lookup: CDR1 LNHNV, CDR2 YYDKDF (reference sequence). CDR3 residues: CATSRERVPDTQYF. The CDR3 nucleotides read TGTGCCACCAGCAGAGAGAGGGTTCCAGATACGCAGTATTTT.

This chain joins TRBV25-1 and TRBJ1-3; no firm D call. The length of the CDR3 is 14 residues. The V end lost 3 bases, the J end lost 4 bases, and 10 bases lay between the germline ends. From germline, CDR1 is MGHDK and CDR2 SYGVNS. CDR3 sequence reads: CASSDPQRGNTIYF. DNA for the CDR3: TGTGCCAGCAGTGACCCACAGAGAGGAAACACCATATATTTT. The full variable domain, with the rest looked up from reference TRBV25-1 and TRBJ1-3, is EADIYQTPRYLVIGTGKKITLECSQTMGHDKMYWYQQDPGMELHLIHYSYGVNSTEKGDLSSESTVSRIRTEHFPLTLESARPSHTSQYLCASSDPQRGNTIYFGEGSWLTVV.

The chain combines TRBV24-1 with TRBJ2-1; 11 nucleotides line up with TRBD2. Trimming removed 4 bases from V and 8 bases from J; junction bases left unmatched: 15. The germline CDR1 and CDR2 sequences are KGHDR and SFDVKD. This CDR3 has 18 amino acids. Written as DNA, the CDR3 is TGTGCCACCAGTGACCGTACTAGCGGGAGACCCCGTAGGGATGAGCAGTTCTTC. This encodes CATSDRTSGRPRRDEQFF.